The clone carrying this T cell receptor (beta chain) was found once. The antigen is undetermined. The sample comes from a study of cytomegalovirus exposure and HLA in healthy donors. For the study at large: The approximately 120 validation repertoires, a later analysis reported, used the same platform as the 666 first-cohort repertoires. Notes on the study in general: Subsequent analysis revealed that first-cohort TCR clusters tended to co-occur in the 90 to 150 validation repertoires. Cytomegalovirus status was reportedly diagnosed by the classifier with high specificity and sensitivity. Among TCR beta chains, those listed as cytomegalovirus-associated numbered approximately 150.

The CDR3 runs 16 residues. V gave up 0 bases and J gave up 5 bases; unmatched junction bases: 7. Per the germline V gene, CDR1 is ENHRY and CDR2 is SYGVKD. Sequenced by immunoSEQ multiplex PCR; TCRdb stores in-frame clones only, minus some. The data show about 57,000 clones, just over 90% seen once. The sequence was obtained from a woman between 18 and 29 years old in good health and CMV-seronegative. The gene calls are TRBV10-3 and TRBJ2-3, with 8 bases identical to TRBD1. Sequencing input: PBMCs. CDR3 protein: CAISESRQGYGDTQYF. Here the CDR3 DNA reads TGTGCCATCAGTGAGTCTCGACAGGGGTATGGAGATACGCAGTATTTT.